Listed below are T cell receptor beta chains from one sample, sequenced in a study of PD-1 blockade in classical Hodgkin lymphoma. Sequencing used immunoSEQ multiplex PCR; TCRdb keeps in-frame clones, though not all of them. Of about 12,000 clones in the sample, around 85% were seen once. This material consisted of CD4+ T cells from blood, taken at baseline. These receptors came from a human donor with classical Hodgkin lymphoma. The CDR3 runs from the conserved cysteine through the conserved F or W. The order of the fields is CDR3 DNA, CDR3 protein, clone size, V gene, J gene, D gene. The D gene is left open where the match is weak. Size is stated for part of the rows, as once, few or many counts, or as a class when the clone is expanded.

DNA: TGTGCCAGCAGCTTGGCGGGAAACACCATATATTTT
CDR3: CASSLAGNTIYF
size: once
V: TRBV5-5
J: TRBJ1-3
D: .

DNA: TGTGCCAGCAGCTTGAGTCTAGCGGTTAACACCGGGGAGCTGTTTTTT
CDR3: CASSLSLAVNTGELFF
size: .
V: TRBV7-2
J: TRBJ2-2
D: TRBD2

DNA: TGTGCCAGCAGCTTAGGAGGCACAATGGTATACACAGATACGCAGTATTTT
CDR3: CASSLGGTMVYTDTQYF
size: few
V: TRBV7-6
J: TRBJ2-3
D: .

DNA: TGTGCCAGCAGCCGGGGGAGGGGGGACACTGAAGCTTTCTTT
CDR3: CASSRGRGDTEAFF
size: .
V: TRBV6-6
J: TRBJ1-1
D: .

DNA: TGCGCCAGCAGTCAATCCGGACAGGGAGTCACTGAAGCTTTCTTT
CDR3: CASSQSGQGVTEAFF
size: .
V: TRBV4-1
J: TRBJ1-1
D: TRBD1

DNA: TGTGCCAGCAGCTTGGTGGACAGGAACTATGGCTACACCTTC
CDR3: CASSLVDRNYGYTF
size: .
V: TRBV5-6
J: TRBJ1-2
D: TRBD1

DNA: TGCGCCAGCAGCCAGCAAAGGACGGACAGAAACACCGGGGAGCTGTTTTTT
CDR3: CASSQQRTDRNTGELFF
size: .
V: TRBV4-1
J: TRBJ2-2
D: .

DNA: TGTGCCAGCAGTGCTGACAGGGCCTATGGCTACACCTTC
CDR3: CASSADRAYGYTF
size: .
V: TRBV6-1
J: TRBJ1-2
D: TRBD1

DNA: TGTGCCAGCAGTGAAGTGTGGGGCACAGATACGCAGTATTTT
CDR3: CASSEVWGTDTQYF
size: few
V: TRBV6-1
J: TRBJ2-3
D: .

DNA: TGCGCCAGCAGCTTGTCCGGGGGGTCCACACGGGAGACCCAGTACTTC
CDR3: CASSLSGGSTRETQYF
size: .
V: TRBV5-1
J: TRBJ2-5
D: TRBD2

DNA: TGTGCCAGCAGCTTAGCGGTTGTAGAGACCCAGTACTTC
CDR3: CASSLAVVETQYF
size: .
V: TRBV7-2
J: TRBJ2-5
D: .

DNA: TGCGCCAGCAGCCAAGCTAGCACAGATACGCAGTATTTT
CDR3: CASSQASTDTQYF
size: .
V: TRBV4-3
J: TRBJ2-3
D: .

DNA: TGTGCCACCAGCAGAGATCCCAAGGCCCGGCAGCCCCAGCATTTT
CDR3: CATSRDPKARQPQHF
size: .
V: TRBV15
J: TRBJ1-5
D: .

DNA: TGTGCCAGCAGTTACTCGGACAGGTCAAATCAGCCCCAGCATTTT
CDR3: CASSYSDRSNQPQHF
size: once
V: TRBV6-6
J: TRBJ1-5
D: TRBD1

DNA: TGTGCCAGCTCACCACTCGACAGGGTTGGCACTGAAGCTTTCTTT
CDR3: CASSPLDRVGTEAFF
size: .
V: TRBV18
J: TRBJ1-1
D: TRBD1

DNA: TGCGCCAGCAGTTTAGGACGGTATAGCAATCAGCCCCAGCATTTT
CDR3: CASSLGRYSNQPQHF
size: .
V: TRBV10-2
J: TRBJ1-5
D: .

DNA: TGTGCCAGTAGTACACAGGGCGCTCAGCCCCAGCATTTT
CDR3: CASSTQGAQPQHF
size: .
V: TRBV19
J: TRBJ1-5
D: .

DNA: TGTGCCAGCAGCTTAGGGCAGTCGTCAGATACGCAGTATTTT
CDR3: CASSLGQSSDTQYF
size: once
V: TRBV7-9
J: TRBJ2-3
D: .

DNA: TGTGCCAGCAGTGAAGGGCCCCTTCGAGATACGCAGTATTTT
CDR3: CASSEGPLRDTQYF
size: .
V: TRBV6-1
J: TRBJ2-3
D: .

DNA: TGTGCCAGCAGTGTGGGGACAGGGGCTTCCTCTGGAAACACCATATATTTT
CDR3: CASSVGTGASSGNTIYF
size: few
V: TRBV6-1
J: TRBJ1-3
D: TRBD1